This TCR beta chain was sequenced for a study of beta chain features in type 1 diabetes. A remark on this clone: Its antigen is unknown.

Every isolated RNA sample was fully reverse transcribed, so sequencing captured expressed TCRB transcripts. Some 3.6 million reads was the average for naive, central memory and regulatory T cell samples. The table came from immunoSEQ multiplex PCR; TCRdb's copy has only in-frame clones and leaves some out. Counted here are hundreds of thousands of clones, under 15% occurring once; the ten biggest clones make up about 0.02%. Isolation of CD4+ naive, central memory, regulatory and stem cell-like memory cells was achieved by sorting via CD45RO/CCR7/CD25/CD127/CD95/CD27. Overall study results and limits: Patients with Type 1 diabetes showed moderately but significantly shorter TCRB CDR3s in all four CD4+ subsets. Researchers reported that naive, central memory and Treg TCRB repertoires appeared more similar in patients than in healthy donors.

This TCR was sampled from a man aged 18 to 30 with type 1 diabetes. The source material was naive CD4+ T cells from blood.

CDR3 loop: CASSVGSPAGLRNEQFF. The DNA for the CDR3 is TGTGCCAGCAGCGTAGGGTCCCCAGCGGGCCTCAGAAATGAGCAGTTCTTC. This chain links TRBV9 with TRBJ2-1; D perhaps matches TRBD2 (6 bases). Looked up from germline, CDR1 is SGDLS and CDR2 is YYNGEE. Trimming removed 0 bases at V and 7 bases at J, with 20 bases between. This CDR3 contains 17 residues.